The source of this T cell receptor (beta chain) is a study of blood T cell repertoires in COVID-19. Whole-study context: T cells, B-cell-depleted T cells, or PBMCs provided the cDNA or gDNA that served as material.

In this sample, this clone turned up once. Original processing methods: Estimation of nucleated cell counts was performed using reference gene primer amplification. TCRdb's copy holds only in-frame clones and misses some; the assay was immunoSEQ multiplex PCR. That table supplies the V and J calls and clone size; D and trimming were determined from the DNA. The table has just over 75,000 clones, around 88% seen once. Germline CDR1 SGHTA, CDR2 FQGNSA. V was clipped by 8 bases and J by 2 bases, with 14 bases between them. The CDR3 covers 14 residues. The chain joins TRBV7-2 to TRBJ2-3, with no clear D. Sequencing was performed on peripheral blood. This TCR derives from a woman of 80 years or more with active or convalescent COVID-19. The DNA for the CDR3 is TGTGCCAGCTTGGGCAGTACTTACACAGATACGCAGTATTTT. This translates into CASLGSTYTDTQYF.